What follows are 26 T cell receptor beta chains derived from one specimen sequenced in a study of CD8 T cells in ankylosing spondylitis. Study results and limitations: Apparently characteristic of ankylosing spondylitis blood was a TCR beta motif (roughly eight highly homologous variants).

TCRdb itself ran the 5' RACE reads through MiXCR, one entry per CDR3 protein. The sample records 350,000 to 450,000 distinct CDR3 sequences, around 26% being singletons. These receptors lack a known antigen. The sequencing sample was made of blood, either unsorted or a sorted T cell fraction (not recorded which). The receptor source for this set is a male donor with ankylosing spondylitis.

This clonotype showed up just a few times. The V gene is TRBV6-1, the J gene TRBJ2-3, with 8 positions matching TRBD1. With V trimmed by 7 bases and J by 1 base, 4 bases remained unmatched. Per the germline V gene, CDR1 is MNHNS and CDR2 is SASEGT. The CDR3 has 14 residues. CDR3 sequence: CASNLDRGTDTQYF. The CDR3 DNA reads TGTGCCAGCAACCTGGACAGGGGCACAGATACGCAGTATTTT.

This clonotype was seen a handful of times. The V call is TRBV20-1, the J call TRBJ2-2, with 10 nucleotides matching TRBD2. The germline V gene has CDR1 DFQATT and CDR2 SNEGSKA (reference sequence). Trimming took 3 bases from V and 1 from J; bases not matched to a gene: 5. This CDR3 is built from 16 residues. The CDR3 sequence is CSASPSGSVNTGELFF. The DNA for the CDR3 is TGCAGTGCTAGCCCTAGCGGGAGCGTGAACACCGGGGAGCTGTTTTTT.

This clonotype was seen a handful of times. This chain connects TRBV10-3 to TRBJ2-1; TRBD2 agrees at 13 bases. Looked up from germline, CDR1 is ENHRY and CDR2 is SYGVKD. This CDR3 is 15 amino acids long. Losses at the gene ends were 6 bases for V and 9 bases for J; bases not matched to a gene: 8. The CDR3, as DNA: TGTGCCATCAGCCTTACTAGCGGGAGGGATGCTGAGCAGTTCTTC. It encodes CAISLTSGRDAEQFF.

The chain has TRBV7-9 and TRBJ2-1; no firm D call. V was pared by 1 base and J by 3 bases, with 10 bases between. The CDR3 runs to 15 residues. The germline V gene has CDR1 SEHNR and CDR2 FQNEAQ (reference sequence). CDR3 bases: TGTGCCAGCAGCTTAGTCGGATTTCGCTACAATGAGCAGTTCTTC. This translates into CASSLVGFRYNEQFF.

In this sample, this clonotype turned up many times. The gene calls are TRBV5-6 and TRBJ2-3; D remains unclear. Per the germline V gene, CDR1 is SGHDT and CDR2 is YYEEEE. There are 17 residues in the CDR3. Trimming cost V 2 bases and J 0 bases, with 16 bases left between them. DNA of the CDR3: TGTGCCAGCAGCTTTGTAGGGATGGCCCCTAGCACAGATACGCAGTATTTT. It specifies CASSFVGMAPSTDTQYF.

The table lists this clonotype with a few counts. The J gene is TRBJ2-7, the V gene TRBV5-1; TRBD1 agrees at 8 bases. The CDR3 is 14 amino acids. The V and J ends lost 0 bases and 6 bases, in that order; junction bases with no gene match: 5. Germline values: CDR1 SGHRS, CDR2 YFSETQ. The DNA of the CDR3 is TGCGCCAGCAGCTTGGGGACAGGGACAGGCGAGCAGTACTTC. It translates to CASSLGTGTGEQYF.

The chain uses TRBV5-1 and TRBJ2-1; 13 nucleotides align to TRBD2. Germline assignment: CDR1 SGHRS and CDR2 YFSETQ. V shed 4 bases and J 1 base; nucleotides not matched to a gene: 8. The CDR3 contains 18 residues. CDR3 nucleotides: TGCGCCAGCAGCACTACTAGCGGGGGGGTTAAGTCCTACAATGAGCAGTTCTTC. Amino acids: CASSTTSGGVKSYNEQFF.

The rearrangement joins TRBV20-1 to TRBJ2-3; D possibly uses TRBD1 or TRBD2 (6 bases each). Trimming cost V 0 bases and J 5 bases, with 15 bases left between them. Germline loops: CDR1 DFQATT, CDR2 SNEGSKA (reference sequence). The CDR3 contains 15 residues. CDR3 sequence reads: CSAREGREGGDTQYF. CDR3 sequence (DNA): TGCAGTGCTAGAGAGGGGCGGGAAGGGGGAGATACGCAGTATTTT.

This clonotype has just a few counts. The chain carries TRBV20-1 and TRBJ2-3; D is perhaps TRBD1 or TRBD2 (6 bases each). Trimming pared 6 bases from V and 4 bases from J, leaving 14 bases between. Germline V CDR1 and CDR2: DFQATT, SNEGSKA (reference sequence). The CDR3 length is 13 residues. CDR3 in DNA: TGCAGTGCCGTTTGGGGGGCCCCAGATACGCAGTATTTT. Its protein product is CSAVWGAPDTQYF.

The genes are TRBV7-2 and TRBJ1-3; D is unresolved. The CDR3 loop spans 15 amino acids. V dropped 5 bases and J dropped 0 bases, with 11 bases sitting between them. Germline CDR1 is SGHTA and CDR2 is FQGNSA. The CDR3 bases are TGTGCCAGCAGCCCGGACGGTTACTCTGGAAACACCATATATTTT. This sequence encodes CASSPDGYSGNTIYF. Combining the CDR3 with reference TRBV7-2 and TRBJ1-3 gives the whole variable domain GAGVSQSPSNKVTEKGKDVELRCDPISGHTALYWYRQSLGQGLEFLIYFQGNSAPDKSGLPSDRFSAERTGGSVSTLTIQRTQQEDSAVYLCASSPDGYSGNTIYFGEGSWLTVV.

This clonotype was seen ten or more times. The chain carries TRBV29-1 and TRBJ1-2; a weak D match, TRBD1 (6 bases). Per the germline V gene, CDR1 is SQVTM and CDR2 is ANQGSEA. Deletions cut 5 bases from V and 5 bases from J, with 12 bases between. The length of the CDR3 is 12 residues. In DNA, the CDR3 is TGCAGCGTTCCCGGGGGCGATTATGGCTACACCTTC. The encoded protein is CSVPGGDYGYTF.

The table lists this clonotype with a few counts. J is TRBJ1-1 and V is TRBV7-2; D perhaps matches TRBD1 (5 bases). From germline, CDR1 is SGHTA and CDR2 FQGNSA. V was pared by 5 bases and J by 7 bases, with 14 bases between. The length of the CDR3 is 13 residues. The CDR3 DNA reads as TGTGCCAGCAGCCTCGAGGGGAGGGGTGAAGCTTTCTTT. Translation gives CASSLEGRGEAFF.

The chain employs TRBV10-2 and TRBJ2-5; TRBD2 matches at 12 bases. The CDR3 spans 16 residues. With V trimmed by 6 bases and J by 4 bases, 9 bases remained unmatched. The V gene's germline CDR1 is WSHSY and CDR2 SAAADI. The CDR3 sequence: CASSTLSSGGGETQYF. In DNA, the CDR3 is TGCGCCAGCAGCACCCTATCTAGCGGGGGGGGAGAGACCCAGTACTTC.

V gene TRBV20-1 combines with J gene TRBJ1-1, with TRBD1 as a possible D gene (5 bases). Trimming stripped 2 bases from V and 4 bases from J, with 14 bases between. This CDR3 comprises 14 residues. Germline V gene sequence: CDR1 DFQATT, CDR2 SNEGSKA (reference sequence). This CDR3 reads CSARLGTEGTEAFF. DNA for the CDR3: TGCAGTGCTAGACTCGGGACCGAGGGCACTGAAGCTTTCTTT.

CDR3 amino acids: CASSLHSGNTGELFF. The DNA for the CDR3 is TGCGCCAGCAGCTTGCACTCGGGAAACACCGGGGAGCTGTTTTTT. The chain carries TRBV5-1 and TRBJ2-2; D might be TRBD2 (5 bases). Germline V gene lookup returns CDR1 SGHRS and CDR2 YFSETQ. This CDR3 contains 15 residues. Trimming cost V 1 base and J 2 bases, with 9 bases left between them.

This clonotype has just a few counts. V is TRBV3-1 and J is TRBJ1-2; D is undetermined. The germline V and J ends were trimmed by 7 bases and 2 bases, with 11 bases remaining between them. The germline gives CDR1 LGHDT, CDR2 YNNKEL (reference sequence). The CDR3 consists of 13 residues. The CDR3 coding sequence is TGTGCCAGCACGTATTCCGAGAACTATGGCTACACCTTC. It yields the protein CASTYSENYGYTF.

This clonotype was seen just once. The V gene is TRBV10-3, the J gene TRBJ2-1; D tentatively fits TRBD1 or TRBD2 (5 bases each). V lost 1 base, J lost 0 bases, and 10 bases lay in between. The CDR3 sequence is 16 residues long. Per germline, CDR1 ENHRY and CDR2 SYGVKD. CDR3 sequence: CAISEFGGSSYNEQFF. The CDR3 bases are TGTGCCATCAGTGAGTTTGGGGGAAGCTCCTACAATGAGCAGTTCTTC.

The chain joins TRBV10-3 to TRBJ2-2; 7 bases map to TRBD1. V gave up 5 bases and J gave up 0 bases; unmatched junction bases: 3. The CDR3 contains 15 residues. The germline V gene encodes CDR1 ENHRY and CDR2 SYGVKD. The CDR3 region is CAISPTGANTGELFF. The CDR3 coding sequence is TGTGCCATCAGTCCCACAGGGGCGAACACCGGGGAGCTGTTTTTT.

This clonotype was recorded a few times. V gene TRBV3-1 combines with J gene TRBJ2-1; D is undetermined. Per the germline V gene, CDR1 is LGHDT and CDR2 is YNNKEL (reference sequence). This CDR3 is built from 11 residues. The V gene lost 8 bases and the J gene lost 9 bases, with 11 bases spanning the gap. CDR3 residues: CASQNSVEQFF. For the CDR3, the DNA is TGTGCCAGCCAAAACAGTGTTGAGCAGTTCTTC.

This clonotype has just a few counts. The CDR3 here is CAISDPGVAFEQYF. The CDR3 coding sequence is TGTGCCATCAGTGACCCGGGAGTCGCGTTCGAGCAGTACTTC. The chain combines TRBV10-3 with TRBJ2-7, with D perhaps TRBD2 (6 bases). Germline values: CDR1 ENHRY, CDR2 SYGVKD. The V end lost 3 bases, the J end lost 6 bases, and 15 bases lay between the germline ends. The CDR3 consists of 14 residues.

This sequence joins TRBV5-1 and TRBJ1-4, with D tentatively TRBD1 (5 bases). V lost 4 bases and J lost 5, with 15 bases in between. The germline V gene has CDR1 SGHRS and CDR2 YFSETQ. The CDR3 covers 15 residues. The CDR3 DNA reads TGCGCCAGCAGCACCGGGACGGCTGAAAATGAAAAACTGTTTTTT. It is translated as CASSTGTAENEKLFF. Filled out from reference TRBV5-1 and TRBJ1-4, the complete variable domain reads KAGVTQTPRYLIKTRGQQVTLSCSPISGHRSVSWYQQTPGQGLQFLFEYFSETQRNKGNFPGRFSGRQFSNSRSEMNVSTLELGDSALYLCASSTGTAENEKLFFGSGTQLSVL.

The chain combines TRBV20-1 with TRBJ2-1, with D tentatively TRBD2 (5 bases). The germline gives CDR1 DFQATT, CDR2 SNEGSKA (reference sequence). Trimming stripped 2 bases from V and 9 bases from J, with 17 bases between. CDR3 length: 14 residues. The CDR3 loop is CSARMAGRASEQFF. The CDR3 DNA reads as TGCAGTGCTAGAATGGCGGGTCGGGCTAGTGAGCAGTTCTTC.

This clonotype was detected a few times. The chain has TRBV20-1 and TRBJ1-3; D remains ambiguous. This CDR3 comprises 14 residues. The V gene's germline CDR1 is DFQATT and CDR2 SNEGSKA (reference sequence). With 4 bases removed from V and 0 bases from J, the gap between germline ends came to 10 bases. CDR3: CSANTPSSGNTIYF. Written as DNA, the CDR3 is TGCAGTGCTAACACACCGAGCTCTGGAAACACCATATATTTT.

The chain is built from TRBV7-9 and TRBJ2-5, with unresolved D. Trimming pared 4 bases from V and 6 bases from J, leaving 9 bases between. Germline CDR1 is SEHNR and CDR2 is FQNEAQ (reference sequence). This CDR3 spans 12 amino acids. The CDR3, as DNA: TGTGCCAGCAGCTCGGGCGTTCAGACCCAGTACTTC. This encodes CASSSGVQTQYF.

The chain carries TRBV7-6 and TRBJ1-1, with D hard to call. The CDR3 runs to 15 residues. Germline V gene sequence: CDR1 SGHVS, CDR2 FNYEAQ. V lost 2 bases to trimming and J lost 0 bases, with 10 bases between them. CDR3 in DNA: TGTGCCAGCAGCTTACTCCACAGCATGAACACTGAAGCTTTCTTT. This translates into CASSLLHSMNTEAFF.

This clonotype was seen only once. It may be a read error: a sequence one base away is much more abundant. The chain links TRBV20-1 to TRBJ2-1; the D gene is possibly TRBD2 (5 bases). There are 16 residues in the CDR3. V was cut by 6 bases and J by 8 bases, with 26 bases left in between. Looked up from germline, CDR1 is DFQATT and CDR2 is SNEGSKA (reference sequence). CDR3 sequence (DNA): TGCAGTGCCTGGGCCTTGGAGCGGAACCCCCTCTATGAGCAGTTCTTC. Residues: CSAWALERNPLYEQFF.